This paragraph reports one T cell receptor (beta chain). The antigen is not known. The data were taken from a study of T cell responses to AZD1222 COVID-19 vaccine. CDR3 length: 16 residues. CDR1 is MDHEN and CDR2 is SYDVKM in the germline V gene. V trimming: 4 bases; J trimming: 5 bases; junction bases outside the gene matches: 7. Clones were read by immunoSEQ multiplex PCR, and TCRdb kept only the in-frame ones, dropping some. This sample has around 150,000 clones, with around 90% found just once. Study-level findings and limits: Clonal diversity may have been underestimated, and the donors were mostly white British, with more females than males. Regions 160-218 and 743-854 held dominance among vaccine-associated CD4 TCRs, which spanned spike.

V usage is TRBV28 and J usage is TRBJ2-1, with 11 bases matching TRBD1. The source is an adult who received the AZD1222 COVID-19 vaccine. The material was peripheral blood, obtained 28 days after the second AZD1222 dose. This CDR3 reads CASSYPGQGVNNEQFF. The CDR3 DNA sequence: TGTGCCAGCAGTTACCCGGGACAGGGGGTAAACAATGAGCAGTTCTTC.